The table lists the clone carrying this T cell receptor beta chain with a few counts. Profiled with immunoSEQ multiplex PCR; TCRdb holds only in-frame clones, not every one. Counted here are 150,000 to 200,000 clones, about 92% occurring once; the ten biggest clones make up 1.1% to 1.5%. The sample originates from a study of control samples from healthy donors and cancer patients. The CDR3 contains 14 residues. V lost 2 bases and J 7 bases, leaving 12 bases between the germline ends. Per the germline V gene, CDR1 is MNHEY and CDR2 is SVGEGT. What was sequenced was blood. V is TRBV6-2 or TRBV6-3 and J is TRBJ1-5; D perhaps matches TRBD1 (6 bases). The origin of this receptor is a man aged 30 to 45 in good health. The chain's CDR3 is CASSYGQGSQPQHF. The CDR3 DNA reads as TGTGCCAGCAGTTACGGGCAGGGGAGCCAGCCCCAGCATTTT.